This T cell receptor (beta chain) was found in a study of blood T cell repertoires in COVID-19. Study at large: Collection of acute and convalescent COVID-19 samples took place in the United States, Italy and Spain. T cells, B-cell-depleted T cells, or PBMCs supplied cDNA or gDNA.

There are 12 residues in the CDR3. V lost 10 bases, J lost 6 bases, and 8 bases stayed unmatched. Germline V CDR1 and CDR2: MNHEY, SVGAGI. In the study's own analysis: It was from reference gene primer amplification that nucleated cell counts were estimated. Only in-frame clones appear in the TCRdb table, and some are missing; sequencing was by immunoSEQ multiplex PCR. V, J and clone size are taken as reported in that table, and D and trimming were inferred from the DNA itself. The table records hundreds of thousands of clones, 83% of them present only once. Only a few counts were recorded for this clone.

The sequenced sample was peripheral blood. This sequence joins TRBV6-5 and TRBJ2-7; 8 bases map to TRBD2. The receptor comes from a woman in her 70s with active or convalescent COVID-19. CDR3 protein: CANSAGAGEQYF. As DNA, the CDR3 is TGTGCCAACTCAGCGGGGGCAGGCGAGCAGTACTTC.